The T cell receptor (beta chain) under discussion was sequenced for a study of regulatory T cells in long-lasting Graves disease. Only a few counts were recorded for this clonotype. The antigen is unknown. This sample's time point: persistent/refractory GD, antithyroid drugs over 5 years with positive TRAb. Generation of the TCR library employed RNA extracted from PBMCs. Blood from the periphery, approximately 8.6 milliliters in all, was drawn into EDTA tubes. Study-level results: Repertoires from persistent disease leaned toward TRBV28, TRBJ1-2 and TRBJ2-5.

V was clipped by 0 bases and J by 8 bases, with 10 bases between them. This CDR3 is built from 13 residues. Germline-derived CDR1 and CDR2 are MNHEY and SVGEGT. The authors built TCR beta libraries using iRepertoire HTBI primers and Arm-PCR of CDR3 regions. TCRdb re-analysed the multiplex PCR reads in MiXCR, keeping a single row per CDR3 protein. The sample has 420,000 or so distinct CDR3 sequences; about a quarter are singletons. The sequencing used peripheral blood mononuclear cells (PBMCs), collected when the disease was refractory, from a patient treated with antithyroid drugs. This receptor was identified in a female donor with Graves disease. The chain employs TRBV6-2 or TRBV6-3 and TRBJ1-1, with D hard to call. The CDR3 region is CASSYSTDGEAFF. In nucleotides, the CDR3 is TGTGCCAGCAGTTACTCGACGGACGGCGAAGCTTTCTTT.